Listed below are T cell receptor beta chains from one sample, sequenced in a study of vaccination and CD4 T cells after COVID-19. TCRdb fed the PCR reads into MiXCR, producing one record per CDR3 protein. The table lists about 20,000 distinct CDR3 sequences, around 50% of them singletons, with around 5.5% in the top ten. The antigens for these receptors are not known. The sequenced sample consisted of CD4+ T cells from blood, cultured in vitro. The receptors derive from a human donor who had recovered from COVID-19. Each CDR3 is given with its conserved first and last residue. D genes are given only for firm matches. Clone size is shown for a subset of rows, as once, few, many or a class of expanded clone.

v_gene: TRBV5-1; len: 14; d_gene: .; j_gene: TRBJ2-5; abundance: .; CDR3nt: TGCGCCAGCAGCTTTACAGGAGACCAAGAGACCCAGTACTTC; CDR3aa: CASSFTGDQETQYF
v_gene: TRBV20-1; len: 15; d_gene: TRBD1; j_gene: TRBJ2-2; abundance: few; CDR3nt: TGCAGTGCTAGTGACAGGGGCGCGAACACCGGGGAGCTGTTTTTT; CDR3aa: CSASDRGANTGELFF
v_gene: TRBV4-1; len: 15; d_gene: .; j_gene: TRBJ1-2; abundance: .; CDR3nt: TGCGCCAGCAGCCAAGACTACAGGGAAATAGGGGGCTACACCTTC; CDR3aa: CASSQDYREIGGYTF
v_gene: TRBV5-1; len: 16; d_gene: .; j_gene: TRBJ2-7; abundance: .; CDR3nt: TGCGCCAGCAGCTTGGACGGCGGGGGCAGCTCCTACGAGCAGTACTTC; CDR3aa: CASSLDGGGSSYEQYF
v_gene: TRBV27; len: 14; d_gene: .; j_gene: TRBJ2-2; abundance: few; CDR3nt: TGTGCCAGTTGGGATCCCGCGAACACCGGGGAGCTGTTTTTT; CDR3aa: CASWDPANTGELFF
v_gene: TRBV19; len: 16; d_gene: .; j_gene: TRBJ2-2; abundance: few; CDR3nt: TGTGCCAGTAGCAATAACGGAGCCGGGGTACCCGGGGAGCTGTTTTTT; CDR3aa: CASSNNGAGVPGELFF
v_gene: TRBV20-1; len: 12; d_gene: .; j_gene: TRBJ1-1; abundance: few; CDR3nt: TGCAGTGCTAGGCAGGGTTTAAGGGAAGCTTTCTTT; CDR3aa: CSARQGLREAFF
v_gene: TRBV5-4; len: 14; d_gene: .; j_gene: TRBJ2-2; abundance: .; CDR3nt: TGTGCCAGCAGCTTGGAACAGTACACCGGGGAGCTGTTTTTT; CDR3aa: CASSLEQYTGELFF
v_gene: TRBV6-2/TRBV6-3; len: 15; d_gene: .; j_gene: TRBJ1-1; abundance: few; CDR3nt: TGTGCCAGCAGTTACGGGGGACGGATGAACACTGAAGCTTTCTTT; CDR3aa: CASSYGGRMNTEAFF
v_gene: TRBV29-1; len: 12; d_gene: .; j_gene: TRBJ2-3; abundance: .; CDR3nt: TGCAGCGTCGCTGGGAATTCAGATACGCAGTATTTT; CDR3aa: CSVAGNSDTQYF
v_gene: TRBV11-2; len: 16; d_gene: TRBD2; j_gene: TRBJ2-1; abundance: .; CDR3nt: TGTGCCAGCAGCTTAATGGTAGCGGGAGGGTACAATGAGCAGTTCTTC; CDR3aa: CASSLMVAGGYNEQFF
v_gene: TRBV7-2; len: 15; d_gene: .; j_gene: TRBJ1-2; abundance: few; CDR3nt: TGTGCCAGCAGATCCTACGGACAGAGGGGAAGTGGCTACACCTTC; CDR3aa: CASRSYGQRGSGYTF
v_gene: TRBV11-2; len: 15; d_gene: .; j_gene: TRBJ1-3; abundance: few; CDR3nt: TGTGCCAGCAGCTGGGGAGGAGGGGCTGGAAACACCATATATTTT; CDR3aa: CASSWGGGAGNTIYF
v_gene: TRBV11-2; len: 18; d_gene: .; j_gene: TRBJ2-3; abundance: .; CDR3nt: TGTGCCAGCAGCTTAATCGTACGGAGTGGGGATTTGACAGATACGCAGTATTTT; CDR3aa: CASSLIVRSGDLTDTQYF
v_gene: TRBV20-1; len: 14; d_gene: .; j_gene: TRBJ1-4; abundance: .; CDR3nt: TGCAGTGCTAGGAGGCATCCAACTAATGAAAAACTGTTTTTT; CDR3aa: CSARRHPTNEKLFF
v_gene: TRBV10-2; len: 15; d_gene: TRBD2; j_gene: TRBJ2-3; abundance: .; CDR3nt: TGCGCCAGCAGTGCTAGCGGGAGAGGCACAGATACGCAGTATTTT; CDR3aa: CASSASGRGTDTQYF
v_gene: TRBV27; len: 15; d_gene: .; j_gene: TRBJ1-4; abundance: once; CDR3nt: TGTGCCAGCTCAGACATGTCAGCAACTAATGAAAAACTGTTTTTT; CDR3aa: CASSDMSATNEKLFF
v_gene: TRBV6-1; len: 16; d_gene: .; j_gene: TRBJ1-5; abundance: .; CDR3nt: TGTGCCAGCTTCCCCCTAGAAGGGGGGCGCAGACAGCCCCAGCATTTT; CDR3aa: CASFPLEGGRRQPQHF